Below are 22 T cell receptor beta chains sequenced from a single sample in a study of T cell responses to AZD1222 COVID-19 vaccine. TCRdb keeps only in-frame clones here, not all; method: immunoSEQ multiplex PCR. The sample contains about 140,000 clones, roughly 89% of which appear only once. The sequenced sample was peripheral blood, obtained on day 0 of AZD1222 vaccination. The receptors were sampled from an adult in good health.

The chain has TRBV30 and TRBJ1-2; D not certain. Trimming took 5 bases from V and 5 from J, leaving 12 bases between them. Germline V CDR1 and CDR2: GTSNPN, SVGIG (reference sequence). There are 12 residues in the CDR3. CDR3 sequence (DNA): TGTGCCTGGGAGACGGTGGCTTATGGCTACACCTTC. Amino acid sequence: CAWETVAYGYTF.

The chain joins TRBV12-3 or TRBV12-4 to TRBJ1-2; D gene unclear. The CDR3 has 13 residues. Trimming shortened V by 7 bases and J by 2 bases, and 11 bases separated the two germline ends. The CDR3 DNA reads as TGTGCCAGCATGGGCGGTTTAAACTATGGCTACACCTTC. Protein sequence: CASMGGLNYGYTF.

The V call is TRBV29-1, the J call TRBJ2-3, with 8 bases fitting TRBD2. In germline, CDR1 is SQVTM, CDR2 ANQGSEA. This CDR3 is 11 amino acids long. J was trimmed by 8 bases and V by 7 bases; bases with no gene match: 5. This CDR3 reads CSARGGVTQYF. As DNA, the CDR3 is TGCAGCGCCCGGGGGGGCGTTACGCAGTATTTT.

This chain uses TRBV7-9 with TRBJ2-5; 11 bases fit TRBD2. CDR1 SEHNR and CDR2 FQNEAQ come from the germline V gene (reference sequence). The CDR3 has 14 residues. With 5 bases clipped from V and 5 bases from J, the junction kept 4 bases outside the gene matches. The CDR3 DNA reads as TGTGCCAGCAGCATCCTAGCGGGAGGTGAGACCCAGTACTTC. The encoded protein is CASSILAGGETQYF.

This sequence joins TRBV18 and TRBJ2-5, with 7 bases matching TRBD2. CDR1 and CDR2 (germline): KGHSH, LQKENI. V shed 3 bases, J shed 5 bases, and the junction held 6 bases outside the gene matches. The CDR3 length is 14 residues. The CDR3: CASSPPWGGETQYF. The CDR3 nucleotides read TGTGCCAGCTCACCCCCTTGGGGGGGTGAGACCCAGTACTTC.

The chain uses TRBV5-4 and TRBJ1-1; tentative D call: TRBD1 (5 bases). This CDR3 spans 17 amino acids. The V and J ends lost 0 bases and 0 bases respectively, with 15 bases between them. Germline V gives CDR1 SGHNT, CDR2 YYREEE (reference sequence). The CDR3 region is CASSLDFTGRMNTEAFF. CDR3 nucleotides: TGTGCCAGCAGCTTGGACTTTACAGGTCGGATGAACACTGAAGCTTTCTTT.

The rearrangement links TRBV30 to TRBJ1-2, with TRBD1 matching 8 bases. Looked up from germline, CDR1 is GTSNPN and CDR2 is SVGIG (reference sequence). V dropped 0 bases and J dropped 0; count of bases not matched to a gene: 6. The CDR3 consists of 16 residues. The chain's CDR3 is CAWSVPGTGANYGYTF. The CDR3 DNA sequence: TGTGCCTGGAGTGTACCGGGGACAGGAGCTAACTATGGCTACACCTTC.

This chain links TRBV3-1 (or the pseudogene TRBV3-2) with TRBJ2-7; TRBD2 is a possible D gene (5 bases). There are 14 residues in the CDR3. The V gene's germline CDR1 is LGHDT and CDR2 YNNKEL (reference sequence). V lost 1 base and J lost 6, with 13 bases in between. CDR3 in amino acids: CASSQVGEESEQYF. The CDR3 DNA reads TGTGCCAGCAGCCAAGTGGGAGAGGAGAGCGAGCAGTACTTC.

This clone has just a few counts. The gene calls are TRBV5-4 and TRBJ2-1; D gene ambiguous. The germline V and J ends were trimmed by 4 bases and 3 bases, with 8 bases remaining between them. There are 13 residues in the CDR3. The germline V gene has CDR1 SGHNT and CDR2 YYREEE (reference sequence). The CDR3 DNA is TGTGCCAGCAGCGCCGCGATCTACAATGAGCAGTTCTTC. This translates into CASSAAIYNEQFF.

This clone is a singleton in its sample. The chain couples TRBV29-1 to TRBJ1-1; 8 bases align to TRBD1. In germline, CDR1 is SQVTM, CDR2 ANQGSEA. V lost 3 bases and J lost 6; bases outside the gene matches: 12. The CDR3 has 15 amino acids. This chain's CDR3 is CSVDFSQDRASEAFF. CDR3 coding DNA: TGCAGCGTTGATTTTAGCCAGGACAGGGCTTCTGAAGCTTTCTTT.

The V call is TRBV5-4, the J call TRBJ2-1; 8 nucleotides line up with TRBD1. Looked up from germline, CDR1 is SGHNT and CDR2 is YYREEE (reference sequence). V was pared by 4 bases and J by 4 bases, with 7 bases of the junction left unmatched. This CDR3 spans 15 amino acids. Written as DNA, the CDR3 is TGTGCCAGCAGCCGAGACAGGGGCGGGTACAATGAGCAGTTCTTC. Protein: CASSRDRGGYNEQFF.

The CDR3 nucleotides are TGCAGTGCTAGTATTGGACTGTACACTGAAGCTTTCTTT. Translating gives CSASIGLYTEAFF. The chain has TRBV20-1 and TRBJ1-1; D unclear. The germline gives CDR1 DFQATT, CDR2 SNEGSKA (reference sequence). The ends were cut back, 3 bases at V and 3 bases at J, with 11 bases in the middle. This CDR3 has 13 residues.

V gene TRBV4-1 combines with J gene TRBJ2-7; perhaps D is TRBD1 or TRBD2 (5 bases each). The CDR3 contains 14 residues. CDR1 and CDR2 from the germline V gene are MGHRA and YSYEKL. V dropped 1 base and J dropped 2 bases, with 9 bases sitting between them. The CDR3 bases are TGCGCCAGCAGCCAAGCACGGGGACCCTACGAGCAGTACTTC. It is translated as CASSQARGPYEQYF.

This sequence joins TRBV6-2 or TRBV6-3 and TRBJ2-7; D gene uncertain. Trimming pared 2 bases from V and 3 bases from J, leaving 8 bases between. The CDR3 totals 13 residues. Germline CDR1 is MNHEY and CDR2 is SVGEGT. Here the CDR3 DNA reads TGTGCCAGCAGTTACCTAGGGTTCTACGAGCAGTACTTC. Protein sequence: CASSYLGFYEQYF.

The chain uses TRBV11-3 and TRBJ2-5, with TRBD1 matching over 10 bases. This CDR3 has 18 amino acids. CDR1 and CDR2 from the germline V gene are SGHNT and YENEEA. J was trimmed by 5 bases and V by 6 bases; bases with no gene match: 18. The CDR3 loop is CASSSPRGQGRSGETQYF. Here the CDR3 DNA reads TGTGCCAGCAGTTCGCCTCGGGGACAGGGGAGATCAGGGGAGACCCAGTACTTC.

The chain is built from TRBV19 and TRBJ2-2; TRBD2 aligns across 7 bases. Germline CDR1 reads LNHDA; CDR2 reads SQIVND (reference sequence). This CDR3 is 15 amino acids long. With 3 bases clipped from V and 5 bases from J, the junction kept 6 bases outside the gene matches. The CDR3 protein is CASSIDGGGTGELFF. The CDR3, as DNA: TGTGCCAGTAGTATCGACGGGGGAGGGACCGGGGAGCTGTTTTTT.

The chain combines TRBV10-3 with TRBJ2-3, with D hard to call. The CDR3 has 12 amino acids. Germline loops: CDR1 ENHRY, CDR2 SYGVKD. Trimming removed 2 bases at V and 3 bases at J, with 3 bases between. CDR3 protein: CAISELTDTQYF. The DNA for the CDR3 is TGTGCCATCAGTGAGCTAACAGATACGCAGTATTTT.

The chain employs TRBV5-1 and TRBJ2-7; D remains unclear. V was cut by 0 bases and J by 6 bases, with 10 bases left in between. From germline, CDR1 is SGHRS and CDR2 YFSETQ. The CDR3 consists of 13 residues. This chain's CDR3 is CASSLAYGFEQYF. CDR3 DNA sequence: TGCGCCAGCAGCTTGGCCTATGGTTTCGAGCAGTACTTC. Full variable domain (rest looked up from reference TRBV5-1 and TRBJ2-7): KAGVTQTPRYLIKTRGQQVTLSCSPISGHRSVSWYQQTPGQGLQFLFEYFSETQRNKGNFPGRFSGRQFSNSRSEMNVSTLELGDSALYLCASSLAYGFEQYFGPGTRLTVT.

With respect to this clone: This same CDR3 is encoded by further DNA sequences in the sample. This chain uses TRBV19 with TRBJ2-3; perhaps TRBD2 as D (5 bases). CDR1 and CDR2 from the germline V gene are LNHDA and SQIVND (reference sequence). This CDR3 is 15 amino acids long. V shed 1 base and J shed 0 bases, with 8 bases lying between them. The CDR3 protein is CASSIGRVSTDTQYF. CDR3 nucleotides: TGTGCCAGTAGTATAGGGCGGGTTAGCACAGATACGCAGTATTTT.

The chain joins TRBV5-1 to TRBJ1-1; the D gene is possibly TRBD1 (5 bases). CDR1 and CDR2 from the germline V gene are SGHRS and YFSETQ. Between the trimmed V and J ends, which lost 4 bases and 1 base, there was a span of 11 bases. This CDR3 comprises 14 residues. In nucleotides, the CDR3 is TGCGCCAGCAGCCCGGACGGGGGGAACACTGAAGCTTTCTTT. Its protein is CASSPDGGNTEAFF.

This clone was found a few times. Other DNA variants within this sample encode the same CDR3. The genes are TRBV6-5 and TRBJ2-7, with 7 bases that match TRBD2. Germline CDR1 MNHEY, CDR2 SVGAGI. This CDR3 comprises 16 residues. The trim removed 1 base at V and 0 bases at J, leaving 6 bases unmatched. CDR3 loop: CASSYWTSAPSYEQYF. The CDR3, as DNA: TGTGCCAGCAGTTACTGGACTAGTGCCCCCTCCTACGAGCAGTACTTC.

The CDR3 DNA reads as TGTGCCAGCAGTCCTGGGACTAGCGGGGGCAATGAGCAGTTCTTC. This sequence encodes CASSPGTSGGNEQFF. The genes are TRBV27 and TRBJ2-1; 14 bases line up with TRBD2. Germline loops: CDR1 MNHEY, CDR2 SMNVEV (reference sequence). The V segment lost 5 bases and the J segment 6 bases; nucleotides outside the gene matches: 3. This CDR3 has 15 amino acids.